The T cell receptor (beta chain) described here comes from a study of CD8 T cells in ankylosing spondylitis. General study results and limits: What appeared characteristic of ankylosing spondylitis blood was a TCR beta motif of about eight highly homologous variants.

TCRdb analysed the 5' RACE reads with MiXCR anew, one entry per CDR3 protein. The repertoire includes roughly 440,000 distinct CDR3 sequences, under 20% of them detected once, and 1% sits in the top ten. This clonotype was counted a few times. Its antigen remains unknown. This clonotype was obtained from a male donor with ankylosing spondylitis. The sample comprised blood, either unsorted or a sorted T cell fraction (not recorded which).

CDR3 in DNA: TGTGCCAGCACGTCCACAGGGATTCGCCACGAGCAGTACTTC. Protein: CASTSTGIRHEQYF. The chain has TRBV7-9 and TRBJ2-7; possibly TRBD1 for D (6 bases). V lost 7 bases and J lost 5, with 18 bases in between. The V gene's germline CDR1 is SEHNR and CDR2 FQNEAQ (reference sequence). The CDR3 runs to 14 residues.